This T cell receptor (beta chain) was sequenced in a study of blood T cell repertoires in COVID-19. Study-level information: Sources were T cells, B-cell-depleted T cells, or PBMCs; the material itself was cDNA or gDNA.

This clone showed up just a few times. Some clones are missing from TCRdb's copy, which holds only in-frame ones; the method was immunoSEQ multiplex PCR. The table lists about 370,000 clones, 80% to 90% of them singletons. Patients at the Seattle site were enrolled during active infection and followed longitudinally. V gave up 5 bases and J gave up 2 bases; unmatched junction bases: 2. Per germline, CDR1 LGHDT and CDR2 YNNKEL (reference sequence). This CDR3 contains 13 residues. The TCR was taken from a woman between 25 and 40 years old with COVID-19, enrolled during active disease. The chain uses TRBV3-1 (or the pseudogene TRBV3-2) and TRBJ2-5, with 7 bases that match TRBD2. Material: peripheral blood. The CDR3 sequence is CASSEGLQETQYF. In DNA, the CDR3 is TGTGCCAGCAGCGAGGGACTACAAGAGACCCAGTACTTC.